This TCR beta chain was recovered during a study of technical replicates of blood from a handful of donors. Assay used: immunoSEQ multiplex PCR; TCRdb lists only in-frame clones, some missing. The repertoire holds fewer than 90,000 clones, 94% seen once, with 0.25% in the top ten. This clone was observed once. The CDR3 covers 13 residues. V was clipped by 5 bases and J by 2 bases, with 10 bases between them. Germline assignment: CDR1 SGHRS and CDR2 YFSETQ. The sample consisted of T cells isolated from PBMCs. The chain joins TRBV5-1 to TRBJ2-5; weak D call: TRBD2 (5 bases). This receptor was obtained from a human donor in good health. CDR3 DNA: TGCGCCAGCAGGTCGGACTCGCAAGAGACCCAGTACTTC. Translated, it gives CASRSDSQETQYF.